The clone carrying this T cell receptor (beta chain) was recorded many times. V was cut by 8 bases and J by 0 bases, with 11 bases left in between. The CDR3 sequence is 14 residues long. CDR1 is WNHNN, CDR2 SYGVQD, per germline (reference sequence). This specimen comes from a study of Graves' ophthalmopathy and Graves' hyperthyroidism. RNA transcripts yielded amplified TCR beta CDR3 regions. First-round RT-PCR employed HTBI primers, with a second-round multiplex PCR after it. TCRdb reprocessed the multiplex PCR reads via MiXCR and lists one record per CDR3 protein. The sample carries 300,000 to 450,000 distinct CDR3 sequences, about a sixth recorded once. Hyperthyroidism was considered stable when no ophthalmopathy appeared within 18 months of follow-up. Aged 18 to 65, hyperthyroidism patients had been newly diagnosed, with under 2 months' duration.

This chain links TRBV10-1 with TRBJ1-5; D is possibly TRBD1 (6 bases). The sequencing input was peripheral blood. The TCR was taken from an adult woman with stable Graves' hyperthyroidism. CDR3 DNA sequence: TGCGCCAGCCGGACAGTTCCTAGCAATCAGCCCCAGCATTTT. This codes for CASRTVPSNQPQHF.